The T cell receptor beta chain under discussion was sequenced for a study of T cell repertoires in cytomegalovirus infection. One entry per CDR3 protein, called by TCRdb with MiXCR from the reads. The sample lists approximately 910,000 distinct CDR3 sequences, more than 25% seen once, with about 14% in the top ten. The CDR3 is made up of 16 amino acids. Per the germline V gene, CDR1 is SGHTA and CDR2 is FQGNSA. V was pared by 2 bases and J by 7 bases, with 10 bases of the junction left unmatched. This clonotype was found many times. The target antigen is unknown. The chain joins TRBV7-2 to TRBJ2-1, with TRBD2 matching over 8 bases. The specimen was cultured CD8+ T cells from PBMCs, collected from culture after CMV antigen stimulation. The clonotype was recovered from a human donor in good health (CMV status not recorded). Some clones in this sample may be carry-over from other donors' samples. CDR3 sequence (DNA): TGTGCCAGCAGCTTATCCGTGCGGGGGGCCTTGAATGAGCAGTTCTTC. The encoded protein is CASSLSVRGALNEQFF.